The clone carrying this TCR beta chain was found a few times. Its antigen is currently unknown. CDR1 SGHAT and CDR2 FQNNGV come from the germline V gene. This CDR3 region has 18 residues. V dropped 6 bases and J dropped 4; count of bases not matched to a gene: 18. TCRdb re-called the RT-PCR reads through MiXCR, storing one row per CDR3 protein. Of 540,000 or so distinct CDR3 sequences in the sample, roughly 13% were seen once. The data belong to a study of response to subunit inactivated influenza vaccine. Study-wide results and limits: Only a handful of new T cells, the authors suggested, are recruited with each seasonal influenza vaccination.

This TCR was recovered from a man in his fifties or sixties who received an inactivated influenza vaccine. The rearrangement joins TRBV11-2 to TRBJ2-3; 8 bases are a match to TRBD1. The input for sequencing was PBMCs from blood, taken roughly 6 weeks after vaccination. CDR3 sequence reads: CASSFRDRSIFMPDTQYF. The CDR3 DNA is TGTGCCAGCAGTTTCCGGGACAGGTCGATTTTCATGCCAGATACGCAGTATTTT.